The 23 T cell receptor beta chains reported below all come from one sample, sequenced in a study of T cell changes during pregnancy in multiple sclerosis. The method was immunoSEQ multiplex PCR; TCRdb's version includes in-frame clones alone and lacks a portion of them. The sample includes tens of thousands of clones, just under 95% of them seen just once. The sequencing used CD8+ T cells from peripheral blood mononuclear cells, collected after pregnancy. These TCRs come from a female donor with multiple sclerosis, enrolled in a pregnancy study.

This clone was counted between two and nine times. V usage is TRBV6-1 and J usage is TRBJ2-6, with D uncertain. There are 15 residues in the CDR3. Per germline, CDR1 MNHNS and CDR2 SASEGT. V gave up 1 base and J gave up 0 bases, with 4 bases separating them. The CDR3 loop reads CASSEDSSGANVLTF. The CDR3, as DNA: TGTGCCAGCAGTGAAGACAGCTCTGGGGCCAACGTCCTGACTTTC.

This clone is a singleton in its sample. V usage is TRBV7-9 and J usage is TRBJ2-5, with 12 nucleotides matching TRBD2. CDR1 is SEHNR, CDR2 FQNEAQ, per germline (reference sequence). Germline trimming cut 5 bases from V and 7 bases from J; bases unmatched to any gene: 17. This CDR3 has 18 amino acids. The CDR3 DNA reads TGTGCCAGCAGCCCACCCCTCCGACTAGCGGGAGACGGAAGGACCCAGTACTTC. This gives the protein CASSPPLRLAGDGRTQYF.

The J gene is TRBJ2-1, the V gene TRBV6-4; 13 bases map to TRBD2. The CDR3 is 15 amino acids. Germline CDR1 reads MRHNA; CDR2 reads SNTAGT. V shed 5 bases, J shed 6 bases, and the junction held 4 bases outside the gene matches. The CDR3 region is CASSPGTSGTNEQFF. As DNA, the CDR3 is TGTGCCAGCAGTCCCGGGACTAGCGGGACCAATGAGCAGTTCTTC.

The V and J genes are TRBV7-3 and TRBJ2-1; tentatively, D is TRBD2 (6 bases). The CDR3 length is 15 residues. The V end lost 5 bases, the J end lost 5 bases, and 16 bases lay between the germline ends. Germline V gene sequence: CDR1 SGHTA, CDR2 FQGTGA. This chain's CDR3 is CASSPAEGPHNEQFF. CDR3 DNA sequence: TGTGCCAGCAGCCCCGCGGAGGGCCCTCACAATGAGCAGTTCTTC. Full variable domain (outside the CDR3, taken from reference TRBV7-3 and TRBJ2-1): GAGVSQTPSNKVTEKGKYVELRCDPISGHTALYWYRQSLGQGPEFLIYFQGTGAADDSGLPNDRFFAVRPEGSVSTLKIQRTERGDSAVYLCASSPAEGPHNEQFFGPGTRLTVL.

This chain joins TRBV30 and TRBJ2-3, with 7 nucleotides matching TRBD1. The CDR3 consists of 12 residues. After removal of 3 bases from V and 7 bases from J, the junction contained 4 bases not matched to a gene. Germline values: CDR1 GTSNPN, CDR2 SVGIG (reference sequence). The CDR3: CAWSRQGHTQYF. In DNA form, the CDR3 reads TGTGCCTGGAGCCGACAGGGACATACGCAGTATTTT.

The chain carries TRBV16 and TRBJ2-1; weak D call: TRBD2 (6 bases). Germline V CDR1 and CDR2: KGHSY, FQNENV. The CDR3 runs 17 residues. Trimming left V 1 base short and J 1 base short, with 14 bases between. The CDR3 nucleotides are TGTGCCAGCAGCCAATGGGAGTCCGGGAGTTCCTACAATGAGCAGTTCTTC. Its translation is CASSQWESGSSYNEQFF.

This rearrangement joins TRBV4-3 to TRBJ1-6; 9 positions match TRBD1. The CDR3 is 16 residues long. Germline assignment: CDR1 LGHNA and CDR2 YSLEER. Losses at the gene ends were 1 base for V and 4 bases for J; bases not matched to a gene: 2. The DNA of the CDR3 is TGCGCCAGCAGCCAAGGGACAGGGGCTTATAATTCACCCCTCCACTTT. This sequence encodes CASSQGTGAYNSPLHF.

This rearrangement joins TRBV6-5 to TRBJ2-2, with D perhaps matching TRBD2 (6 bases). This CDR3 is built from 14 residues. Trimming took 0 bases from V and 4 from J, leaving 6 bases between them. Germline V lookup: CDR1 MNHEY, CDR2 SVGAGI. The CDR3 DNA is TGTGCCAGCAGTTACTCGGGGGGCACCGGGGAGCTGTTTTTT. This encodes CASSYSGGTGELFF.

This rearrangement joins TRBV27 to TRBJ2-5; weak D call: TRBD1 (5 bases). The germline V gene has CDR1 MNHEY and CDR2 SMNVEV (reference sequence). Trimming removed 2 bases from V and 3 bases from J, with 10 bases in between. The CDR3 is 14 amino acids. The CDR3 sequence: CASSLSVREETQYF. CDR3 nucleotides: TGTGCCAGCAGTTTAAGTGTCAGGGAAGAGACCCAGTACTTC.

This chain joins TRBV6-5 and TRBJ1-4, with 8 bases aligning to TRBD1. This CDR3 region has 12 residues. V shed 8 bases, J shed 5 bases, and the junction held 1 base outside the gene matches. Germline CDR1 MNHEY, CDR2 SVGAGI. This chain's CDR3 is CASGQGNEKLFF. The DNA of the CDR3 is TGTGCCAGCGGACAGGGCAATGAAAAACTGTTTTTT.

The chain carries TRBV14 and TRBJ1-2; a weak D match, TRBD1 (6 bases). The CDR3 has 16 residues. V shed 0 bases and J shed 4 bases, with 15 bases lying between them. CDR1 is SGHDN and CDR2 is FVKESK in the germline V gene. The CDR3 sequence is CASSQDWADSVYGYTF. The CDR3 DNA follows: TGTGCCAGCAGCCAAGATTGGGCGGACAGCGTCTATGGCTACACCTTC.

The CDR3: CASNPGLANWNEQFF. The CDR3 coding sequence is TGTGCCAGCAACCCGGGACTAGCGAATTGGAATGAGCAGTTCTTC. The rearrangement joins TRBV9 to TRBJ2-1; 10 bases line up with TRBD2. Trimming cost V 6 bases and J 7 bases; bases outside gene matches: 10. CDR3 size: 15 residues. From germline, CDR1 is SGDLS and CDR2 YYNGEE.

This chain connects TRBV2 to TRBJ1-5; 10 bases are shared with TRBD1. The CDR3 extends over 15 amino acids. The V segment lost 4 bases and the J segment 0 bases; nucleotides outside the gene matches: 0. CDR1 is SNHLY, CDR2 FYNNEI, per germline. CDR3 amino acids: CASSGTGGSNQPQHF. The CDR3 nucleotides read TGTGCCAGCAGTGGGACAGGGGGTAGCAATCAGCCCCAGCATTTT.

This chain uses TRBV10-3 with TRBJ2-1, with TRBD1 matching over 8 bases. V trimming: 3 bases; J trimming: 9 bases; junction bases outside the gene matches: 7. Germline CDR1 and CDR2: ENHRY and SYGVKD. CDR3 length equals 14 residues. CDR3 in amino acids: CAISDPRQGPEQFF. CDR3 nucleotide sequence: TGTGCCATCAGTGATCCTCGACAGGGGCCTGAGCAGTTCTTC.

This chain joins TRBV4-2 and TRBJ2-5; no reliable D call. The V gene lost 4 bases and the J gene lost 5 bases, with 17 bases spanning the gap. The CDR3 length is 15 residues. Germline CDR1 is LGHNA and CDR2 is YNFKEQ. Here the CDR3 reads CASSPLASWRETQYF. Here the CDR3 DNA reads TGTGCCAGCAGCCCTCTCGCGTCTTGGCGGGAGACCCAGTACTTC.

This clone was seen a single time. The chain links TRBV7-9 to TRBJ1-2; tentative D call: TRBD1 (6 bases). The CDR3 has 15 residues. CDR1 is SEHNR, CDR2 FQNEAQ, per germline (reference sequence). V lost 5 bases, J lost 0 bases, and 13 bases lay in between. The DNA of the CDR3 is TGTGCCAGCAGCGGACGGGACATATCTAACTATGGCTACACCTTC. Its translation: CASSGRDISNYGYTF.

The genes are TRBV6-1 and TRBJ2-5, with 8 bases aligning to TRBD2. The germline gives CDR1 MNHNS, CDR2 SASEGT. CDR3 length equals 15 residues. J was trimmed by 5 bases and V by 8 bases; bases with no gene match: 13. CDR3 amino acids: CASSEGGGSGETQYF. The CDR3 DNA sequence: TGTGCCAGCTCCGAGGGCGGGGGGTCAGGGGAGACCCAGTACTTC.

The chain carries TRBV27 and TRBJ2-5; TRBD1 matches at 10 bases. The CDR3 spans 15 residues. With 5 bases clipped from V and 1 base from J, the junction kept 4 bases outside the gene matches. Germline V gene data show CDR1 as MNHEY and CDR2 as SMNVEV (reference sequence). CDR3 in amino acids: CASSRGQGPQETQYF. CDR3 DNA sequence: TGTGCCAGCAGTCGGGGACAGGGGCCCCAAGAGACCCAGTACTTC.

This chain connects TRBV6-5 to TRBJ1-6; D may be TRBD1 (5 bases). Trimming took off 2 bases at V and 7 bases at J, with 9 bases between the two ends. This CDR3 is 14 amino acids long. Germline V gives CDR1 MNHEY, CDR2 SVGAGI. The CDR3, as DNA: TGTGCCAGCAGTTACGGGGCTGAAAATTCACCCCTCCACTTT. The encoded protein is CASSYGAENSPLHF.

DNA for the CDR3: TGTGCCAGCAGTTTACGGAGGTCCGATTACAATGAGCAGTTCTTC. This sequence encodes CASSLRRSDYNEQFF. The gene calls are TRBV27 and TRBJ2-1; weak D call: TRBD2 (5 bases). This CDR3 contains 15 residues. The V end lost 2 bases, the J end lost 4 bases, and 12 bases lay between the germline ends. Germline CDR1 reads MNHEY; CDR2 reads SMNVEV (reference sequence).

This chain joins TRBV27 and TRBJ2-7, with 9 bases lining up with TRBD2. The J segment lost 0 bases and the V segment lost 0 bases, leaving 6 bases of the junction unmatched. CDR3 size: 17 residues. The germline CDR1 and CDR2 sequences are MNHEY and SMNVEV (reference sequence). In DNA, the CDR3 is TGTGCCAGCAGTTTATCCAGCGGGAGGAAAGACTCCTACGAGCAGTACTTC. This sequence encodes CASSLSSGRKDSYEQYF.

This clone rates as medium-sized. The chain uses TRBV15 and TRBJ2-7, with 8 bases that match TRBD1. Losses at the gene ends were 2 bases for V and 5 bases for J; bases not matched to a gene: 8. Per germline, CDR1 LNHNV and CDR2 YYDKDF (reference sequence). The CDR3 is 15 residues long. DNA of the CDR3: TGTGCCACCAGCAGACAGGACAGGGAGACACACGAGCAGTACTTC. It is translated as CATSRQDRETHEQYF.

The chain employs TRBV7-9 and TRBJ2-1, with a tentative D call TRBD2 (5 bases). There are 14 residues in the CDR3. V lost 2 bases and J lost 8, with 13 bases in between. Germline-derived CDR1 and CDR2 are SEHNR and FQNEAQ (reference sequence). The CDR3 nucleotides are TGTGCCAGCAGCTTAACTATGGCGGGCGATGAGCAGTTCTTC. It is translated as CASSLTMAGDEQFF. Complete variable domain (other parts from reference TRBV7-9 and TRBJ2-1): DTGVSQNPRHKITKRGQNVTFRCDPISEHNRLYWYRQTLGQGPEFLTYFQNEAQLEKSRLLSDRFSAERPKGSFSTLEIQRTEQGDSAMYLCASSLTMAGDEQFFGPGTRLTVL.